A single T cell receptor (beta chain) is shown here with its context. The antigen it recognizes is unknown. Qualities for individual bases were not recorded, and no much larger clone is one base off. The data derive from a study of a mutant IDH1 vaccine in newly diagnosed glioma (dated by TCRdb to the early 2020s). Concerning the study at large: Patients received eight vaccinations in weeks 1, 3, 5, 7, 11, 15, 19 and 23, corresponding to visits V03 through V10. Peripheral blood was collected at six visits: V03 (baseline), V05, V07, V10, V12 and V13. Of the 25 to 40 patients who were treated, around 60% were male and about 40% were female, and the mean age was around 40 years. Vaccination was initiated 4-6 weeks after radiotherapy alone, or concurrently with temozolomide cycles in the chemotherapy-containing groups. Before enrollment, most patients had been given radiochemotherapy with temozolomide as standard therapy, while the rest had received either radiotherapy alone or temozolomide alone. For exploratory analyses, longitudinal TCRB deep sequencing was carried out in around 24 treated patients wherever samples were available. Broad study findings and their caveats: The authors noted that analyses of patient blood samples could not be reproduced because of sample limitations. PBMC samples for TCRB deep sequencing were selected based on availability. Immune responses induced by the vaccine were seen in over 90% of patients across multiple MHC alleles. No apparent relationship was observed between pseudoprogression and alterations in the top peripheral T cell clonotypes detected by TCRB sequencing.

The sample's time point label, in plain terms: week 11, during vaccination. Every vaccine dose consisted of 300 ug of a 20-mer mutant IDH1 peptide in Montanide, administered subcutaneously together with topical imiquimod. All donors had newly diagnosed IDH1-mutant astrocytomas of WHO grade 3 or 4 that showed loss of nuclear ATRX. The samples were drawn from NOA16, a multicentre, single-arm, open-label phase I trial in Germany that tested a mutant IDH1 peptide vaccine in humans for the first time. Genomic DNA for TCRB sequencing was extracted from EDTA blood using the DNeasy Blood and Tissue Kit. Library construction relied on the immunoSEQ multiplex PCR assay. The hsTCRB Kit was used according to the manufacturer's protocol to amplify rearranged TCR beta chain sequences. TCRB libraries were sequenced on an Illumina MiSeq. As for how the authors treated the data: The kit vendor's proprietary platform handled demultiplexing, trimming and gene mapping. The source is immuneACCESS, and TCRdb retained only in-frame sequences with V and J called. Part of the clones is not carried over; for the studies checked, unresolved V genes explain less than half of this, and the remainder is unexplained. V and J calls and clone size follow that table, whereas D and trimming were derived from the DNA. This sample holds tens of thousands of clones; roughly 90% were observed only once. Around 5.7% of the sample comes from the top ten.

Sequenced here: PBMCs, sampled from a glioma patient whose treatment included an IDH1 peptide vaccine. This receptor was obtained from a woman between 35 and 50 years old with glioma.

CDR3 reads: CASAWGSNQPQHF. The sequence in DNA is TGTGCCAGCGCCTGGGGTAGCAATCAGCCCCAGCATTTT. Recombination joined TRBV6-6 with TRBJ1-5, with the D gene not confidently named. V gives up 8 bases and J gives up 0 bases, and the segment between their germline ends measures 8 bases. CDR1 is given as MNHNY and CDR2 as SVGAGI, both from the germline V gene (reference sequence). The CDR3 runs 13 residues from the cysteine to the phenylalanine. Only CDR3 DNA remains: 39 bases, in frame from the first base.